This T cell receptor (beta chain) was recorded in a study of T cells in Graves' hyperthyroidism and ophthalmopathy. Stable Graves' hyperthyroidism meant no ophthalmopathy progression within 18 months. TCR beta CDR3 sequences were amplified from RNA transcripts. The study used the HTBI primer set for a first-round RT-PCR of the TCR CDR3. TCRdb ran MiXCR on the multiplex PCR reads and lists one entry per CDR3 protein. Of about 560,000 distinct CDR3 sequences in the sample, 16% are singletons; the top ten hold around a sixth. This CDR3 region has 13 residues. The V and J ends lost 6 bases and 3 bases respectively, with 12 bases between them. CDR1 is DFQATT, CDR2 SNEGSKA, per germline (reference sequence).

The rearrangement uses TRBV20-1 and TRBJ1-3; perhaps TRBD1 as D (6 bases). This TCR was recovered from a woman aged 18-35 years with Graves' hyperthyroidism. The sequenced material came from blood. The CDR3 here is CSAAGEVGNTIYF. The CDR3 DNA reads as TGCAGTGCGGCAGGGGAGGTTGGAAACACCATATATTTT.